This T cell receptor beta chain was found in a study of a mutant IDH1 vaccine in newly diagnosed glioma. Study-wide background: Earlier care involved radiotherapy, temozolomide, or both, and the majority received both.

Profiled with immunoSEQ multiplex PCR; TCRdb holds only in-frame clones, not every one. Here the sample spans about 35,000 clones, around four fifths being singletons. Note on this clone: Antigen specificity is unknown.

Time point here: baseline, week 1 (first vaccination visit). Described treatment: pre-vaccination baseline after standard-of-care therapy. Donor tumors were new WHO grade 3 or 4 IDH1-mutant, ATRX-lost astrocytomas. Study-level points and caveats: A vaccine-induced immune response developed in more than 85% of the patients.

The sequence derives from a man aged 45-65 years with glioma. Some clones in this sample may be carry-over from other donors' samples. The source material was peripheral blood mononuclear cells (PBMCs), sampled from a glioma patient treated with radiotherapy, temozolomide or both.

The CDR3 DNA sequence: TGTGCCAGCAGCTTAGCTGGACAGCTGAGCTCCTACGAGCAGTACTTC. Protein sequence: CASSLAGQLSSYEQYF. The J gene is TRBJ2-7, the V gene TRBV5-5; possible D gene TRBD1, 6 bases. The V end lost 2 bases, the J end lost 0 bases, and 15 bases lay between the germline ends. From germline, CDR1 is SGHKS and CDR2 YYEKEE (reference sequence). CDR3 length: 16 amino acids.